This T cell receptor (beta chain) comes out of a study of control samples from healthy donors and cancer patients. CDR3 length: 15 residues. From germline, CDR1 is SGHDN and CDR2 FVKESK. Trimming stripped 1 base from V and 6 bases from J, with 15 bases between. The method was immunoSEQ multiplex PCR; TCRdb's version includes in-frame clones alone and lacks a portion of them. The repertoire consists of about 140,000 clones, with around 88% occurring once and the leading ten covering 1.5% to 2%. The clonotype comes from a man aged 18 to 30 in good health. Sequencing was performed on blood. The genes are TRBV14 and TRBJ1-2, with D hard to call. The CDR3 DNA sequence: TGTGCCAGCAGCCAAGGTTCCCTGGCGACTGATGGCTACACCTTC. Translated, it gives CASSQGSLATDGYTF.